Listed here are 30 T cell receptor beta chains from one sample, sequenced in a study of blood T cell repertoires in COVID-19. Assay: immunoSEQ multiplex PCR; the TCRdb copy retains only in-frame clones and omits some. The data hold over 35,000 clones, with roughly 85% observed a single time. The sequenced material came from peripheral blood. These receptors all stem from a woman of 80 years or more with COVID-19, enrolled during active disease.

CDR3 nucleotides: TGTGCCATCAGTGAGGGGCCCCAGGGGCCATACGAAAAACTGTTTTTT. Translation gives CAISEGPQGPYEKLFF. This sequence joins TRBV10-3 and TRBJ1-4; possible D gene TRBD1, 6 bases. Trimming shortened V by 2 bases and J by 8 bases, and 18 bases separated the two germline ends. This CDR3 region has 16 residues. Germline CDR1 is ENHRY and CDR2 is SYGVKD.

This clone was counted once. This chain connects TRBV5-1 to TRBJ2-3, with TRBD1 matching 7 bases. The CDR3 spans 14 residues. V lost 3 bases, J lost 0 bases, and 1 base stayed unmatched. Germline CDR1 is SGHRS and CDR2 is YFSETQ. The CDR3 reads CASSSTGSTDTQYF. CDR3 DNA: TGCGCCAGCAGCTCGACAGGGAGCACAGATACGCAGTATTTT. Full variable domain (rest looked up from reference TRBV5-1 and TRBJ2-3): KAGVTQTPRYLIKTRGQQVTLSCSPISGHRSVSWYQQTPGQGLQFLFEYFSETQRNKGNFPGRFSGRQFSNSRSEMNVSTLELGDSALYLCASSSTGSTDTQYFGPGTRLTVL.

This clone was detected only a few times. CDR3 amino acids: CASSQVFPGDAYEQYF. The CDR3 bases are TGCGCCAGCAGCCAAGTCTTCCCAGGGGACGCCTACGAGCAGTACTTC. The J gene is TRBJ2-7, the V gene TRBV4-1, with a possible D match to TRBD1 (6 bases). The V end lost 1 base, the J end lost 2 bases, and 15 bases lay between the germline ends. Per germline, CDR1 MGHRA and CDR2 YSYEKL. The CDR3 length is 16 residues.

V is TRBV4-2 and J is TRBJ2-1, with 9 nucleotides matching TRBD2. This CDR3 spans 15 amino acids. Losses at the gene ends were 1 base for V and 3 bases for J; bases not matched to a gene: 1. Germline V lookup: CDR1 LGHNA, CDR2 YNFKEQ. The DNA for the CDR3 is TGTGCCAGCAGCCAAGGACTAGCGGACTACAATGAGCAGTTCTTC. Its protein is CASSQGLADYNEQFF.

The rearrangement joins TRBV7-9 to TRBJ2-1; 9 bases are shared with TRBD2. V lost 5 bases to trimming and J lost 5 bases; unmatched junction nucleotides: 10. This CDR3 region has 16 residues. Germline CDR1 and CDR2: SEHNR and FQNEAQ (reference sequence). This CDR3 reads CASSPERGRGNNEQFF. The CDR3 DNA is TGTGCCAGCAGCCCGGAGCGCGGGAGGGGGAACAATGAGCAGTTCTTC.

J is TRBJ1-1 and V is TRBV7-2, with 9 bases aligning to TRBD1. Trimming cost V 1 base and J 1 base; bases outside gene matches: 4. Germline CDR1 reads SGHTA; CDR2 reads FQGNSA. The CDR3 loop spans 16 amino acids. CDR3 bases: TGTGCCAGCAGCTTAGTGGGACAGGGAAGGAACACTGAAGCTTTCTTT. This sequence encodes CASSLVGQGRNTEAFF.

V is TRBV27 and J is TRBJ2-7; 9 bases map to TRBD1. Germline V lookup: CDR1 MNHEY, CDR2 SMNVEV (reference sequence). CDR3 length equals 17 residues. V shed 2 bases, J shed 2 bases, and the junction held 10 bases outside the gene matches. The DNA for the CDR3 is TGTGCCAGCAGTTTAGATTACGGGACAGGGAAAACCTACGAGCAGTACTTC. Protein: CASSLDYGTGKTYEQYF.

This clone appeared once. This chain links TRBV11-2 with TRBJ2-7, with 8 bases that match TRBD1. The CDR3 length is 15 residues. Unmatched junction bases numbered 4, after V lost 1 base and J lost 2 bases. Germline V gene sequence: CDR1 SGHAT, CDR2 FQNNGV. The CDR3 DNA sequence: TGTGCCAGCAGCTTAGGAGGGACAGGTCCCTACGAGCAGTACTTC. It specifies CASSLGGTGPYEQYF.

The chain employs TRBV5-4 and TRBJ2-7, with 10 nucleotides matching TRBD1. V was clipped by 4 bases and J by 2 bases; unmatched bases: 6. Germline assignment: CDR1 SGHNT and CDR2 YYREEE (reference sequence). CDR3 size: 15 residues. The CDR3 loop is CASSTGTGEAYEQYF. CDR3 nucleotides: TGTGCCAGCAGCACCGGGACAGGGGAAGCCTACGAGCAGTACTTC.

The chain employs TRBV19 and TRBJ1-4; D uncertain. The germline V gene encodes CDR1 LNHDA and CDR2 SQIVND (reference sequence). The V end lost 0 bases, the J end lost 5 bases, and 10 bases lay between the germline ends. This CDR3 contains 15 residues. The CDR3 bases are TGTGCCAGTAGTATAGAGGCTCGGAGAAATGAAAAACTGTTTTTT. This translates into CASSIEARRNEKLFF.

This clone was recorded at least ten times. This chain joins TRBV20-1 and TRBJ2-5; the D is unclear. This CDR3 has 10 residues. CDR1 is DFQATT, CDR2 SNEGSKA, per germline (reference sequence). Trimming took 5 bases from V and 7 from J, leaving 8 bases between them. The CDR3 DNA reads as TGCAGTGCTGGCCAATTGACCCAGTACTTC. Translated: CSAGQLTQYF.

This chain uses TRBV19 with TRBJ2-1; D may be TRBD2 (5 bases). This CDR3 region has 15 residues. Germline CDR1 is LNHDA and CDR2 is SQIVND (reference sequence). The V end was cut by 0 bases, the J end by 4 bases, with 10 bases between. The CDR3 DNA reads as TGTGCCAGTAGTATAGACGAGAGAGGGTACAATGAGCAGTTCTTC. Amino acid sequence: CASSIDERGYNEQFF. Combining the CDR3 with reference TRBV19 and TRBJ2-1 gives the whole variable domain DGGITQSPKYLFRKEGQNVTLSCEQNLNHDAMYWYRQDPGQGLRLIYYSQIVNDFQKGDIAEGYSVSREKKESFPLTVTSAQKNPTAFYLCASSIDERGYNEQFFGPGTRLTVL.

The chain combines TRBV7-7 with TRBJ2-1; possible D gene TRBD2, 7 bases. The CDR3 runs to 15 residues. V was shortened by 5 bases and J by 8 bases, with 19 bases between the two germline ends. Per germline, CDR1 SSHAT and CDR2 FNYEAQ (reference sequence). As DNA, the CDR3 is TGTGCCAGCAGCCTAGGGGGAGGGCCGGATTATGAGCAGTTCTTC. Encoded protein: CASSLGGGPDYEQFF.

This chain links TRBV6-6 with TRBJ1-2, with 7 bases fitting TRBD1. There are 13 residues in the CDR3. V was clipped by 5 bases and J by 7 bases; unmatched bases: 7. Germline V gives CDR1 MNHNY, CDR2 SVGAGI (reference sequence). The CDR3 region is CASSEDRSLGYTF. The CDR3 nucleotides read TGTGCCAGCAGTGAGGACAGGTCTCTTGGCTACACCTTC.

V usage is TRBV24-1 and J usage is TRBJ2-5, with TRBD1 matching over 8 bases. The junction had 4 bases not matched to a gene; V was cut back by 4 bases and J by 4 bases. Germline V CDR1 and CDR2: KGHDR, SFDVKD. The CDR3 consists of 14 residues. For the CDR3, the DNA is TGTGCCACCAGTGACAATACAGGGGGAGAGACCCAGTACTTC. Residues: CATSDNTGGETQYF.

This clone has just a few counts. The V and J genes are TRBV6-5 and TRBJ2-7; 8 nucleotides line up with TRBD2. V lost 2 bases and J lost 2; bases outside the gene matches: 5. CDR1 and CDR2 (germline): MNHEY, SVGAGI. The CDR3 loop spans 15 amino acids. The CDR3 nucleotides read TGTGCCAGCAGTTACGGGCGGGGGGAAACCTACGAGCAGTACTTC. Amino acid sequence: CASSYGRGETYEQYF.

This CDR3 reads CASSLGDKDSNQPQHF. The CDR3 DNA follows: TGTGCCAGCAGCTTAGGAGACAAGGATAGCAATCAGCCCCAGCATTTT. The rearrangement uses TRBV13 and TRBJ1-5; D unclear. Per germline, CDR1 PRHDT and CDR2 FYEKMQ (reference sequence). V dropped 0 bases and J dropped 0 bases, with 9 bases sitting between them. This CDR3 has 16 residues.

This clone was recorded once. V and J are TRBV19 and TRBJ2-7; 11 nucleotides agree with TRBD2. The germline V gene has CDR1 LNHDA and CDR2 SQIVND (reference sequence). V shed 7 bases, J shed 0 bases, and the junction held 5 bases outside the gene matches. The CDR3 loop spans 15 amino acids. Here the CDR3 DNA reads TGTGCCAGTACCGCGGGGACTAGCGGCTCCTACGAGCAGTACTTC. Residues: CASTAGTSGSYEQYF.

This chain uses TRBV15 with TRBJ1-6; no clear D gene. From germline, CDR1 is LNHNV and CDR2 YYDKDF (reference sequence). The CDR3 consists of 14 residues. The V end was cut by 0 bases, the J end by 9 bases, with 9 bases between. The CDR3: CATSRDYAGSPLHF. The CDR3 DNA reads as TGTGCCACCAGCAGAGATTACGCAGGTTCACCCCTCCACTTT.

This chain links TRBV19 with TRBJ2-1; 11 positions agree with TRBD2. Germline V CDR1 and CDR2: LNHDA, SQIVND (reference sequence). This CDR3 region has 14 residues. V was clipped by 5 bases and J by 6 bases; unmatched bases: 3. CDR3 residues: CASSSGLAANEQFF. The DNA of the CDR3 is TGTGCCAGTAGTTCGGGACTAGCGGCCAATGAGCAGTTCTTC.

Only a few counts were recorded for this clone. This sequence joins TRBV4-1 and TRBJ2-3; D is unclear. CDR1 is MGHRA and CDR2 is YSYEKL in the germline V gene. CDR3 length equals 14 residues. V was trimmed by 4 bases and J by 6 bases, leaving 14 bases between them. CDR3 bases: TGCGCCAGCAGCCGCCTTCTAGATTCGGATACGCAGTATTTT. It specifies CASSRLLDSDTQYF.

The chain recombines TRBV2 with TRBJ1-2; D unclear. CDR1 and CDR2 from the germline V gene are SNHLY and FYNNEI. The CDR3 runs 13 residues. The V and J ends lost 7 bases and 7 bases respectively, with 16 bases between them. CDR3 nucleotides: TGTGCCAGCACTCTTTTGGACGGAGGTGGCTACACCTTC. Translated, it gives CASTLLDGGGYTF.

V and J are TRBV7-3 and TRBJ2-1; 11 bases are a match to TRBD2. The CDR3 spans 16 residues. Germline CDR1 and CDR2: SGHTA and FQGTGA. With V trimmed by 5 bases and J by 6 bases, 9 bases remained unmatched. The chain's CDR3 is CASSPYSGRGGNEQFF. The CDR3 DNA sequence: TGTGCCAGCAGCCCTTATAGCGGGAGGGGGGGCAATGAGCAGTTCTTC.

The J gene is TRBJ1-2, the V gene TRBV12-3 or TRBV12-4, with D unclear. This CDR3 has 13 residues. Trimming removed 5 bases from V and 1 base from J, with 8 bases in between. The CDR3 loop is CASSLRGNYGYTF. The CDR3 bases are TGTGCCAGCAGTCTACGGGGTAACTATGGCTACACCTTC.

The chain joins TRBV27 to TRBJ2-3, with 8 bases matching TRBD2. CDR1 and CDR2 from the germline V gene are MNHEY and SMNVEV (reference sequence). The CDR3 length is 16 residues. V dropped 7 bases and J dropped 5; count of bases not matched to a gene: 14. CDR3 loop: CASNPLAVDTLDTQYF. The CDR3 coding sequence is TGTGCCAGCAACCCACTAGCGGTAGATACCCTAGATACGCAGTATTTT.

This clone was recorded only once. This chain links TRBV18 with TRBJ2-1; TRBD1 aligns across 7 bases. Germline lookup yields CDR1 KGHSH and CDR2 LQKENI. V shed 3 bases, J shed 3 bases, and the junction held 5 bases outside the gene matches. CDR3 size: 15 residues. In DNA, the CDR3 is TGTGCCAGCTCACCCGGTGGGGACAGCTACAATGAGCAGTTCTTC. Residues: CASSPGGDSYNEQFF.

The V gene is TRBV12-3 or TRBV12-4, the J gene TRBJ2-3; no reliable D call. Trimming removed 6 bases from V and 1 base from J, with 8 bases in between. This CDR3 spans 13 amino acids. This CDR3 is CASSSTGTDTQYF. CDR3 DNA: TGTGCCAGCAGCTCGACTGGCACAGATACGCAGTATTTT.

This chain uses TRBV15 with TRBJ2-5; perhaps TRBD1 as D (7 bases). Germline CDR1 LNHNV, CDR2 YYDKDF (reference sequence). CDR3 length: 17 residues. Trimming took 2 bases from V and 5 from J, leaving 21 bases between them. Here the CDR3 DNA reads TGTGCCACCAGCAGACGCAGAGGAGGGGGCGCGGGGGAGACCCAGTACTTC. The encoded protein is CATSRRRGGGAGETQYF. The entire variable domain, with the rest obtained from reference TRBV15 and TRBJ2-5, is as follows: DAMVIQNPRYQVTQFGKPVTLSCSQTLNHNVMYWYQQKSSQAPKLLFHYYDKDFNNEADTPDNFQSRRPNTSFCFLDIRSPGLGDTAMYLCATSRRRGGGAGETQYFGPGTRLLVL.

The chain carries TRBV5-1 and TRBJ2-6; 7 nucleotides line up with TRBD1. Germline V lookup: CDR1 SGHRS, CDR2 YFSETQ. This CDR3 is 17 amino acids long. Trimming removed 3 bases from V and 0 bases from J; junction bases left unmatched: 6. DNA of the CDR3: TGCGCCAGCAGCTCCTCCGGGACAGCCTCTGGGGCCAACGTCCTGACTTTC. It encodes CASSSSGTASGANVLTF.

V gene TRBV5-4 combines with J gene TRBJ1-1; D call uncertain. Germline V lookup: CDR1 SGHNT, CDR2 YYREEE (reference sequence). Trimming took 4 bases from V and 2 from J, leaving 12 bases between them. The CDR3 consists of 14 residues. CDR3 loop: CASSPTGSNTEAFF. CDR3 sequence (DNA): TGTGCCAGCAGCCCCACGGGGTCCAACACTGAAGCTTTCTTT.